A single sample is the source of the 14 T cell receptor beta chains below, sequenced in a study of control samples from healthy donors and cancer patients. Assay: immunoSEQ multiplex PCR; the TCRdb copy retains only in-frame clones and omits some. The top ten clones hold roughly 3.8% of a sample with 50,000 to 70,000 clones, nearly 90% of them seen once. The sample was blood. The receptors derive from a man aged 45-60 years in good health.

The V call is TRBV28, the J call TRBJ1-5, with D tentatively TRBD1 (5 bases). The CDR3 loop spans 14 amino acids. Per the germline V gene, CDR1 is MDHEN and CDR2 is SYDVKM. The V end lost 3 bases, the J end lost 1 base, and 7 bases lay between the germline ends. CDR3 sequence (DNA): TGTGCCAGCAGTTTGGGGGACAGCAATCAGCCCCAGCATTTT. This translates into CASSLGDSNQPQHF. The entire variable domain, with the rest obtained from reference TRBV28 and TRBJ1-5, is as follows: DVKVTQSSRYLVKRTGEKVFLECVQDMDHENMFWYRQDPGLGLRLIYFSYDVKMKEKGDIPEGYSVSREKKERFSLILESASTNQTSMYLCASSLGDSNQPQHFGDGTRLSIL.

V is TRBV7-9 and J is TRBJ2-1, with D perhaps given as TRBD1 or TRBD2 (5 bases each). The CDR3 is 12 amino acids. Trimming cost V 5 bases and J 10 bases, with 12 bases left between them. Germline CDR1 and CDR2: SEHNR and FQNEAQ (reference sequence). The CDR3 DNA is TGTGCCAGCAGCCTGGCCGGGACCGAGCAGTTCTTC. Residues: CASSLAGTEQFF.

In DNA form, the CDR3 reads TGTGCCAGCAGCGTAGGCCGCGGGACAGGGGTCACTGAAGCTTTCTTT. Amino acid sequence: CASSVGRGTGVTEAFF. The chain is built from TRBV9 and TRBJ1-1, with TRBD1 matching over 10 bases. This CDR3 is 16 amino acids long. Trimming removed 0 bases from V and 4 bases from J; junction bases left unmatched: 6. The V gene's germline CDR1 is SGDLS and CDR2 YYNGEE.

V usage is TRBV24-1 and J usage is TRBJ2-1; TRBD2 matches 8 bases. Germline V CDR1 and CDR2: KGHDR, SFDVKD. J gave up 5 bases and V 7 bases, and 6 bases lay outside the gene matches. The CDR3 covers 14 residues. This CDR3 reads CATRTGLGDNEQFF. The CDR3 nucleotides read TGTGCCACCAGAACGGGACTAGGGGACAATGAGCAGTTCTTC.

The chain couples TRBV5-1 to TRBJ1-2; 9 nucleotides agree with TRBD1. V lost 0 bases and J lost 2; bases outside the gene matches: 5. Germline CDR1 SGHRS, CDR2 YFSETQ. The CDR3 contains 16 residues. The CDR3 bases are TGCGCCAGCAGCTTGGATGGGACAGGGAGCAACTATGGCTACACCTTC. Protein product: CASSLDGTGSNYGYTF.

The chain employs TRBV7-8 and TRBJ1-6, with a tentative D call TRBD1 (5 bases). This CDR3 has 16 amino acids. CDR1 and CDR2 (germline): SGHVS, FQNEAQ. V was cut by 5 bases and J by 5 bases, with 16 bases left in between. Here the CDR3 DNA reads TGTGCCAGCAGCCCCCGGAGGGGCCAGAATAATTCACCCCTCCACTTT. Its translation is CASSPRRGQNNSPLHF.

The chain is built from TRBV29-1 and TRBJ2-1, with 10 bases matching TRBD2. Germline values: CDR1 SQVTM, CDR2 ANQGSEA. The CDR3 consists of 14 residues. V shed 7 bases, J shed 4 bases, and the junction held 7 bases outside the gene matches. The CDR3 DNA sequence: TGCAGCGCCAGCGGGAGGGGAATATACAATGAGCAGTTCTTC. It encodes CSASGRGIYNEQFF.

The chain has TRBV28 and TRBJ1-6; D is possibly TRBD1 (5 bases). The germline V gene has CDR1 MDHEN and CDR2 SYDVKM. This CDR3 has 15 amino acids. V dropped 6 bases and J dropped 7 bases, with 16 bases sitting between them. The CDR3, as DNA: TGTGCCAGCAGCTTCTTTCCGGGGCACAATTCACCCCTCCACTTT. Encoded protein: CASSFFPGHNSPLHF.

The rearrangement links TRBV28 to TRBJ2-2; 7 bases map to TRBD2. The germline gives CDR1 MDHEN, CDR2 SYDVKM. V shed 5 bases, J shed 7 bases, and the junction held 1 base outside the gene matches. The CDR3 covers 12 residues. The CDR3: CASSTSDGELFF. The CDR3 nucleotides read TGTGCCAGCAGTACTAGCGACGGGGAGCTGTTTTTT.

The rearrangement uses TRBV4-3 and TRBJ1-1; no clear D. Germline values: CDR1 LGHNA, CDR2 YSLEER. Trimming removed 0 bases at V and 0 bases at J, with 8 bases between. The CDR3 is 15 residues long. The chain's CDR3 is CASSQDEGMNTEAFF. CDR3 coding DNA: TGCGCCAGCAGCCAAGACGAAGGGATGAACACTGAAGCTTTCTTT.

This sequence joins TRBV24-1 and TRBJ2-5; 11 nucleotides align to TRBD2. The CDR3 sequence is 21 residues long. Germline trimming cut 5 bases from V and 1 base from J; bases unmatched to any gene: 20. Germline CDR1 and CDR2: KGHDR and SFDVKD. CDR3 nucleotide sequence: TGTGCCACCAGTGGCCCAGGGACTAGCGGACCAGGGGGGGGCTCCCAAGAGACCCAGTACTTC. This gives the protein CATSGPGTSGPGGGSQETQYF.

This chain joins TRBV19 and TRBJ2-3; 11 bases fit TRBD1. With V trimmed by 5 bases and J by 1 base, 2 bases remained unmatched. This CDR3 has 15 amino acids. Looked up from germline, CDR1 is LNHDA and CDR2 is SQIVND (reference sequence). CDR3 sequence: CASSPDRGRTDTQYF. In DNA, the CDR3 is TGTGCCAGTAGTCCGGACAGGGGGCGCACAGATACGCAGTATTTT.

This clone was observed once. The V call is TRBV28, the J call TRBJ1-5; weak D call: TRBD1 (6 bases). Trimming cost V 3 bases and J 2 bases, with 20 bases left between them. The CDR3 sequence is 18 residues long. Germline-derived CDR1 and CDR2 are MDHEN and SYDVKM. The CDR3 region is CASSLTGIDPYGNQPQHF. As DNA, the CDR3 is TGTGCCAGCAGTTTGACAGGCATAGACCCCTATGGCAATCAGCCCCAGCATTTT.

The V gene is TRBV24-1, the J gene TRBJ2-3, with 11 bases identical to TRBD1. The CDR3 totals 17 residues. Germline V gives CDR1 KGHDR, CDR2 SFDVKD. V shed 1 base, J shed 4 bases, and the junction held 6 bases outside the gene matches. The CDR3 loop is CATSDFGQGAGADTQYF. The CDR3 DNA is TGTGCCACCAGTGATTTCGGACAGGGGGCAGGAGCAGATACGCAGTATTTT.